Included here is one T cell receptor (beta chain) sequence, with context. This sample was included in a study of glioma-infiltrating T cells after dendritic cell vaccination. Data came from immunoSEQ multiplex PCR; TCRdb stores just in-frame clones and leaves some out. The table records approximately 48,000 clones, roughly 85% of them present only once. The CDR3 covers 15 residues. V dropped 3 bases and J dropped 7; count of bases not matched to a gene: 7. The V gene's germline CDR1 is SGHNT and CDR2 YYREEE (reference sequence). This chain joins TRBV5-4 and TRBJ2-1, with 10 bases lining up with TRBD2. This clonotype was sampled from a human donor with glioblastoma. Source: blood, taken before dendritic cell vaccination. The chain's CDR3 is CASSSSGGAGNEQFF. CDR3 nucleotide sequence: TGTGCCAGCAGCTCAAGCGGGGGGGCAGGGAATGAGCAGTTCTTC. Using reference TRBV5-4 and TRBJ2-1 for the parts outside the CDR3, the full variable domain is ETGVTQSPTHLIKTRGQQVTLRCSSQSGHNTVSWYQQALGQGPQFIFQYYREEENGRGNFPPRFSGLQFPNYSSELNVNALELDDSALYLCASSSSGGAGNEQFFGPGTRLTVL.